This passage covers 19 T cell receptor beta chains from one sample sequenced in a study of radiotherapy plus CTLA-4 blockade in lung cancer. Assay: immunoSEQ multiplex PCR; the TCRdb copy retains only in-frame clones and omits some. The sample includes 100,000 or so clones, roughly 80% of them seen just once. Source: peripheral blood, taken from a patient treated with radiotherapy plus ipilimumab. The origin of the receptors is a human donor with non-small cell lung cancer that progressed on radiotherapy plus ipilimumab.

V and J are TRBV28 and TRBJ1-5; 8 bases fit TRBD1. Germline V gene lookup returns CDR1 MDHEN and CDR2 SYDVKM. The V segment lost 1 base and the J segment 2 bases; nucleotides outside the gene matches: 4. The CDR3 contains 16 residues. CDR3 amino acids: CASSLLRGQGNQPQHF. As DNA, the CDR3 is TGTGCCAGCAGTTTATTACGGGGACAGGGCAATCAGCCCCAGCATTTT.

The chain combines TRBV7-6 with TRBJ1-1, with D unclear. Trimming cost V 0 bases and J 7 bases, with 15 bases left between them. The CDR3 sequence is 15 residues long. CDR1 and CDR2 from the germline V gene are SGHVS and FNYEAQ. The CDR3: CASSLARRSSDEAFF. As DNA, the CDR3 is TGTGCCAGCAGCTTAGCCCGCCGGTCATCTGATGAAGCTTTCTTT.

The CDR3 loop reads CASSYSMGFNEQFF. DNA for the CDR3: TGTGCCAGCAGTTACTCTATGGGTTTCAATGAGCAGTTCTTC. V and J are TRBV6-6 and TRBJ2-1; D remains unclear. Germline values: CDR1 MNHNY, CDR2 SVGAGI (reference sequence). Trimming cost V 0 bases and J 6 bases, with 9 bases left between them. CDR3 size: 14 residues.

The chain employs TRBV6-6 and TRBJ2-3, with D perhaps given as TRBD1 or TRBD2 (6 bases each). This CDR3 has 16 residues. Trimming removed 7 bases at V and 0 bases at J, with 17 bases between. CDR1 and CDR2 from the germline V gene are MNHNY and SVGAGI (reference sequence). The CDR3 bases are TGTGCCAGCAAGGACGGAACAGGGACTAGCACAGATACGCAGTATTTT. Translation gives CASKDGTGTSTDTQYF.

The chain carries TRBV27 and TRBJ2-3; D is tentatively TRBD1 or TRBD2 (5 bases each). The CDR3 spans 18 residues. V dropped 5 bases and J dropped 6 bases, with 27 bases sitting between them. CDR1 is MNHEY, CDR2 SMNVEV, per germline (reference sequence). CDR3 sequence reads: CASSPHWDQKDRGDTQYF. CDR3 nucleotide sequence: TGTGCCAGCAGTCCGCATTGGGACCAAAAGGACCGGGGCGATACGCAGTATTTT.

V gene TRBV4-2 combines with J gene TRBJ2-2; D gene uncertain. V shed 0 bases and J shed 3 bases, with 2 bases lying between them. CDR1 and CDR2 from the germline V gene are LGHNA and YNFKEQ. CDR3 length: 13 residues. This chain's CDR3 is CASSQEDTGELFF. The CDR3 DNA is TGTGCCAGCAGCCAAGAGGACACCGGGGAGCTGTTTTTT.

This chain connects TRBV30 to TRBJ1-4; D is unclear. CDR3 size: 13 residues. Germline-derived CDR1 and CDR2 are GTSNPN and SVGIG (reference sequence). The germline V and J ends were trimmed by 1 base and 7 bases, with 10 bases remaining between them. This CDR3 is CAWSEKGPEKLFF. The CDR3 DNA reads TGTGCCTGGAGTGAGAAGGGTCCTGAAAAACTGTTTTTT.

This chain links TRBV5-1 with TRBJ2-2; no clear D gene. Trimming removed 6 bases from V and 3 bases from J, with 9 bases in between. The CDR3 has 13 amino acids. The V gene's germline CDR1 is SGHRS and CDR2 YFSETQ. The CDR3 DNA sequence: TGCGCCAGCAACGTCGAGTACACCGGGGAGCTGTTTTTT. Residues: CASNVEYTGELFF.

The chain uses TRBV5-1 and TRBJ2-3; 8 bases align to TRBD2. The CDR3 is 14 amino acids. Germline V CDR1 and CDR2: SGHRS, YFSETQ. Trimming at V came to 3 bases and at J to 5 bases, leaving 5 bases not matched to a gene. CDR3 amino acids: CASSSGLGKDTQYF. DNA of the CDR3: TGCGCCAGCAGCTCGGGACTAGGAAAAGATACGCAGTATTTT.

The J gene is TRBJ2-4, the V gene TRBV27; D not resolved. V dropped 4 bases and J dropped 5 bases, with 9 bases sitting between them. The CDR3 has 13 amino acids. Germline V lookup: CDR1 MNHEY, CDR2 SMNVEV (reference sequence). This CDR3 is CASSSSRENIQYF. The CDR3 DNA reads as TGTGCCAGCAGTTCCTCTCGTGAAAACATTCAGTACTTC.

This chain joins TRBV2 and TRBJ2-3; D unresolved. The germline gives CDR1 SNHLY, CDR2 FYNNEI. V lost 7 bases to trimming and J lost 0 bases, with 11 bases between them. The CDR3 runs 14 residues. CDR3 residues: CASNANPSTDTQYF. CDR3 sequence (DNA): TGTGCCAGCAACGCGAACCCTAGCACAGATACGCAGTATTTT.

The CDR3 protein is CASSDSTTDTQYF. As DNA, the CDR3 is TGTGCCAGCAGTGACTCGACCACAGATACGCAGTATTTT. This chain connects TRBV6-4 to TRBJ2-3, with D uncertain. Trimming took 0 bases from V and 2 from J, leaving 3 bases between them. The CDR3 runs 13 residues. CDR1 and CDR2 (germline): MRHNA, SNTAGT.

This clone was seen only a few times. V is TRBV5-1 and J is TRBJ2-7, with D tentatively TRBD2 (6 bases). The V gene lost 0 bases and the J gene lost 3 bases, with 13 bases spanning the gap. The CDR3 contains 15 residues. Germline V gene data show CDR1 as SGHRS and CDR2 as YFSETQ. In nucleotides, the CDR3 is TGCGCCAGCAGCTTGGGGGCGGGAATACTCTACGAGCAGTACTTC. This codes for CASSLGAGILYEQYF. The complete variable domain, with remaining parts taken from reference TRBV5-1 and TRBJ2-7, reads KAGVTQTPRYLIKTRGQQVTLSCSPISGHRSVSWYQQTPGQGLQFLFEYFSETQRNKGNFPGRFSGRQFSNSRSEMNVSTLELGDSALYLCASSLGAGILYEQYFGPGTRLTVT.

This clone is a singleton in its sample. The CDR3 is CAWTHNRGVYGYTF. In nucleotides, the CDR3 is TGTGCCTGGACCCATAACAGGGGGGTATATGGCTACACCTTC. This rearrangement joins TRBV30 to TRBJ1-2, with TRBD1 identical over 8 bases. The CDR3 extends over 14 amino acids. Trimming cost V 4 bases and J 5 bases; bases outside gene matches: 9. Germline values: CDR1 GTSNPN, CDR2 SVGIG (reference sequence).

As concerns this clone: A read error may produce the germline difference seen at one junction end. The chain recombines TRBV11-2 with TRBJ1-1; D call uncertain. This CDR3 is 17 amino acids long. The germline V gene has CDR1 SGHAT and CDR2 FQNNGV. The CDR3 DNA follows: TGTGCCACCAGCAGCTTACGTTCGGAGGGAAGAGGCACTGAAGCTTTCTTT. Translation gives CATSSLRSEGRGTEAFF.

The J gene is TRBJ1-2, the V gene TRBV10-2, with a possible D match to TRBD1 (5 bases). Germline values: CDR1 WSHSY, CDR2 SAAADI. V lost 5 bases and J 5 bases, leaving 9 bases between the germline ends. This CDR3 is built from 12 residues. DNA for the CDR3: TGCGCCAGCAGTCAGGGAGGTTATGGCTACACCTTC. Translating gives CASSQGGYGYTF.

As DNA, the CDR3 is TGCGCCAGCAGCACCACTAGCGGGAGGGCCCATGAGCAGTTCTTC. Translated: CASSTTSGRAHEQFF. This chain connects TRBV5-1 to TRBJ2-1; 13 positions agree with TRBD2. The V gene's germline CDR1 is SGHRS and CDR2 YFSETQ. The V gene end was trimmed by 4 bases and the J gene end by 8 bases; junction bases not matched to a gene: 6. There are 15 residues in the CDR3.

In this sample, this clone turned up once. This chain connects TRBV6-1 to TRBJ2-7; maybe TRBD1 (5 bases). The germline V gene has CDR1 MNHNS and CDR2 SASEGT. The CDR3 runs to 15 residues. Trimming cost V 5 bases and J 5 bases, with 19 bases left between them. CDR3: CASSNLQGDYDEQYF. The CDR3 nucleotides read TGTGCCAGCAGTAACCTTCAGGGTGATTATGACGAGCAGTACTTC.

The chain is built from TRBV12-5 and TRBJ2-7; D remains unclear. The CDR3 length is 17 residues. The ends were cut back, 0 bases at V and 1 base at J, with 16 bases in the middle. Germline CDR1 is LGHNT and CDR2 is FRNRAP. The CDR3 here is CASGLVVETPGSYEQYF. CDR3 coding DNA: TGTGCTAGTGGTTTGGTTGTAGAAACTCCCGGATCCTACGAGCAGTACTTC. Complete variable domain (other parts from reference TRBV12-5 and TRBJ2-7): DARVTQTPRHKVTEMGQEVTMRCQPILGHNTVFWYRQTMMQGLELLAYFRNRAPLDDSGMPKDRFSAEMPDATLATLKIQPSEPRDSAVYFCASGLVVETPGSYEQYFGPGTRLTVT.